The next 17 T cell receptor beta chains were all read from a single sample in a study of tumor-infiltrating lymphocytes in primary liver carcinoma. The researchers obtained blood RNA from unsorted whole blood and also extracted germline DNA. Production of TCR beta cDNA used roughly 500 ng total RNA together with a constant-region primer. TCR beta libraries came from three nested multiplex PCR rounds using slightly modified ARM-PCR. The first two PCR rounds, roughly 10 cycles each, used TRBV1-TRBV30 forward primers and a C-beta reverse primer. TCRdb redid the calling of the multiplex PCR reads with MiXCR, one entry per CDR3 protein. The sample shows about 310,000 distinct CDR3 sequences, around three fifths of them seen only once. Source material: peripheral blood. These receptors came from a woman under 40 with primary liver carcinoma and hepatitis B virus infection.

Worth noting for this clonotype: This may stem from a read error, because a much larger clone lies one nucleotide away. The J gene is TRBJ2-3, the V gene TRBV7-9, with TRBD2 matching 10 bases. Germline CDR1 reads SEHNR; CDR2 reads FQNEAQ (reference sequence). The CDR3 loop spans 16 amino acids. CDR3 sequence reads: CTSSLGLAGVGDTQYF. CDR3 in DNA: TGTACCAGCAGCTTGGGGCTAGCGGGGGTCGGAGATACGCAGTATTTT.

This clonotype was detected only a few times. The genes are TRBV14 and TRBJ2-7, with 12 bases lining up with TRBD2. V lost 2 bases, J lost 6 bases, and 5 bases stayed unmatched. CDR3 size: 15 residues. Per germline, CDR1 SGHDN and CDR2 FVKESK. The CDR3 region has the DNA TGTGCCAGCAGCCAATCCATACTAGCGGGGGGCGAGCAGTACTTC. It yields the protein CASSQSILAGGEQYF.

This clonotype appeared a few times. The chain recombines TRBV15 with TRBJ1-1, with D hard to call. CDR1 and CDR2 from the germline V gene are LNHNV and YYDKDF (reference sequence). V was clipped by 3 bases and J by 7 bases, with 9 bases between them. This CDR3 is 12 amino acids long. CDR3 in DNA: TGTGCCACCAGCAGGGACGTCCTTGAAGCTTTCTTT. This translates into CATSRDVLEAFF.

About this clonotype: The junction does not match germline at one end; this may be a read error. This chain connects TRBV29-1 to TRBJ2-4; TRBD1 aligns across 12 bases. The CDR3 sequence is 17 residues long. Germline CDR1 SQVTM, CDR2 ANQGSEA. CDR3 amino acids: CSDAGTGGGEAKDIQYF. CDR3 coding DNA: TGCAGCGACGCCGGGACAGGGGGCGGTGAGGCCAAAGACATTCAGTACTTC.

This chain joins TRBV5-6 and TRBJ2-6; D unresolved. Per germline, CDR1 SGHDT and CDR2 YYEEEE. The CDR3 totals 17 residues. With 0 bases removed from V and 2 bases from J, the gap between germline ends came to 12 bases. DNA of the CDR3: TGTGCCAGCAGCTTGGGACTGGGAAAACCTGGGGCCAACGTCCTGACTTTC. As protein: CASSLGLGKPGANVLTF.

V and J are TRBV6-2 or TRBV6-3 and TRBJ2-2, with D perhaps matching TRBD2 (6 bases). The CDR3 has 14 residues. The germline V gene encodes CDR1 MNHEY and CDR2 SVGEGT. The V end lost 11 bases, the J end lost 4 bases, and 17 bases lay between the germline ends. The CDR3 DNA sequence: TGTGCCGGGAGGAGGGAGTCGGCCACCGGGGAGCTGTTTTTT. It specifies CAGRRESATGELFF.

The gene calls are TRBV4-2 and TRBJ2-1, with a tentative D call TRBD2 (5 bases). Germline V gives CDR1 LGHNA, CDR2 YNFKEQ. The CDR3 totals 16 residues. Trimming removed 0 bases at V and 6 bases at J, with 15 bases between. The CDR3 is CASSQDRASIGNEQFF. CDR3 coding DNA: TGTGCCAGCAGCCAAGATAGGGCTAGCATTGGCAATGAGCAGTTCTTC.

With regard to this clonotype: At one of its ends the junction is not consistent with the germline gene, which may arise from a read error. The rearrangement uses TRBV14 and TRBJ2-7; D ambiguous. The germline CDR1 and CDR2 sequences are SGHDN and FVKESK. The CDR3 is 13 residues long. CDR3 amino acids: CASCQWALSGQYF. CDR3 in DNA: TGTGCCAGCTGCCAATGGGCTTTATCTGGACAGTACTTC. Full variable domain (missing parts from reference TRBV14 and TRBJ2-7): EAGVTQFPSHSVIEKGQTVTLRCDPISGHDNLYWYRRVMGKEIKFLLHFVKESKQDESGMPNNRFLAERTGGTYSTLKVQPAELEDSGVYFCASCQWALSGQYFGPGTRLTVT.

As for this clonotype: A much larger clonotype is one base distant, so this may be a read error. The CDR3 here is CVSNRGEYNEQFF. CDR3 DNA sequence: TGTGTCAGCAATCGGGGGGAGTACAATGAGCAGTTCTTC. The chain employs TRBV6-2 or TRBV6-3 and TRBJ2-1; TRBD2 agrees at 7 bases. Germline CDR1 is MNHEY and CDR2 is SVGEGT. CDR3 length equals 13 residues.

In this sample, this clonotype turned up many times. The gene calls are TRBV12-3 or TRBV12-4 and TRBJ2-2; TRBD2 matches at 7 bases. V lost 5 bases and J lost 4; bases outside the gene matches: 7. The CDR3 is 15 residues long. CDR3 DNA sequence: TGTGCCAGCAGTCCCCGCGGGAGACCCACCGGGGAGCTGTTTTTT. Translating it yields CASSPRGRPTGELFF.

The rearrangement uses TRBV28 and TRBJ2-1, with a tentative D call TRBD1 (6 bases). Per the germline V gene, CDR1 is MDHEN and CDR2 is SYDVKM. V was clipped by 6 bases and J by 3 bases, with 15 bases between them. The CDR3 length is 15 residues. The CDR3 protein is CASSTNRVGYNEQFF. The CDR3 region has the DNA TGTGCCAGCAGCACAAACAGGGTTGGCTACAATGAGCAGTTCTTC.

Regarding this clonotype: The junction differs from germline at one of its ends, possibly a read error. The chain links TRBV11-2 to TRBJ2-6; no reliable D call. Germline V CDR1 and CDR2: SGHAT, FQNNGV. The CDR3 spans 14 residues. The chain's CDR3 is CASSLDRVANVVTF. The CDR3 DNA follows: TGTGCCAGCAGCTTAGATCGTGTGGCCAACGTCGTGACTTTC.

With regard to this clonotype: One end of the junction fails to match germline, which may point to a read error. CDR3 loop: CNVVGGSTDTHYF. The CDR3, as DNA: TGCAACGTTGTGGGCGGGAGCACAGATACGCACTATTTT. The chain recombines TRBV29-1 with TRBJ2-3; 7 bases match TRBD2. The CDR3 length is 13 residues. Germline CDR1 is SQVTM and CDR2 is ANQGSEA.

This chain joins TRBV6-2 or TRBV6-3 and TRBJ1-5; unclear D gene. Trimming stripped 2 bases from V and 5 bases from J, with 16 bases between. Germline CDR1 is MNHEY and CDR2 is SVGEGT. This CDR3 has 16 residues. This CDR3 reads CASSYQGWQIDQPQHF. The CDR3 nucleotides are TGTGCCAGCAGTTACCAAGGTTGGCAGATTGATCAGCCCCAGCATTTT.

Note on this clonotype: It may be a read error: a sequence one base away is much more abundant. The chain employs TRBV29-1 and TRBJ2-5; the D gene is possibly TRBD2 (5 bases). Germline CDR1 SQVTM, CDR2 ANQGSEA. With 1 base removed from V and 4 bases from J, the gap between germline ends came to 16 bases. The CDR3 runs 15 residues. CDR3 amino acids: CSVEVTEGVPETQYF. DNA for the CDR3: TGCAGCGTTGAAGTAACAGAGGGCGTTCCAGAGACCCAGTACTTC.

This chain's CDR3 is CASNSGELVEREAFF. The CDR3 nucleotides are TGTGCCAGCAACTCCGGGGAACTTGTAGAGCGTGAAGCTTTCTTT. The genes are TRBV7-9 and TRBJ1-1, with D unclear. CDR1 and CDR2 (germline): SEHNR, FQNEAQ (reference sequence). The CDR3 consists of 15 residues. Trimming left V 7 bases short and J 7 bases short, with 22 bases between.

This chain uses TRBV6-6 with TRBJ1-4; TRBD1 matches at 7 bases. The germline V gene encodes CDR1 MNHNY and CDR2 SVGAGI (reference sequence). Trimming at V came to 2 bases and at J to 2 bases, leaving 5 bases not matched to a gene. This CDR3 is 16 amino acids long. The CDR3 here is CASSYTLQGTNEKLFF. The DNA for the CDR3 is TGTGCCAGCAGTTACACACTACAGGGGACTAATGAAAAACTGTTTTTT.